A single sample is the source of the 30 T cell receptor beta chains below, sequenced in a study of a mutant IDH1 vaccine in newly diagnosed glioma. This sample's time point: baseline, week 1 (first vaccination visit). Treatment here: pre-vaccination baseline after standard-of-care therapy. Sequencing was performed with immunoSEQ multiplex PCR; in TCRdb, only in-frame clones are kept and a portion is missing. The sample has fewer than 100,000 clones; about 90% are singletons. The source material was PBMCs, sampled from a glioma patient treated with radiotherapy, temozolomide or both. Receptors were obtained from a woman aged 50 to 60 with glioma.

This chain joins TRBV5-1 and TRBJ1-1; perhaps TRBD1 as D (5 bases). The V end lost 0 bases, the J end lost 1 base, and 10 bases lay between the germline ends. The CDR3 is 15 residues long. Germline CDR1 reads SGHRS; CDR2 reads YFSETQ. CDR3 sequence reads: CASSLVQGSNTEAFF. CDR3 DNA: TGCGCCAGCAGCTTGGTTCAGGGCTCGAACACTGAAGCTTTCTTT.

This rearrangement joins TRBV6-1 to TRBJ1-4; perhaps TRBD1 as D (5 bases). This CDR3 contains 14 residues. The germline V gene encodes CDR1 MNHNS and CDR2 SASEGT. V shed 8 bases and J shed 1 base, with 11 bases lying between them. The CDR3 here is CASGPGLTNEKLFF. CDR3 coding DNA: TGTGCCAGCGGACCGGGACTAACTAATGAAAAACTGTTTTTT.

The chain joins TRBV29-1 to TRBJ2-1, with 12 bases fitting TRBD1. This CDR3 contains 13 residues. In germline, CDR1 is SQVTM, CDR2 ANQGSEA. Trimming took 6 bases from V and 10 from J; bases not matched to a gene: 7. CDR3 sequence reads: CSVKGQGALEQFF. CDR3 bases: TGCAGCGTCAAGGGACAGGGGGCCCTCGAGCAGTTCTTC.

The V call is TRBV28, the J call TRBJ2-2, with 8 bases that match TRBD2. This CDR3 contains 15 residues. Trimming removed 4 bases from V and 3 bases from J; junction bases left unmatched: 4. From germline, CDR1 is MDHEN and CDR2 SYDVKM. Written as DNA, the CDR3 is TGTGCCAGCAGTTACAGACTAGCGTACACCGGGGAGCTGTTTTTT. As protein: CASSYRLAYTGELFF.

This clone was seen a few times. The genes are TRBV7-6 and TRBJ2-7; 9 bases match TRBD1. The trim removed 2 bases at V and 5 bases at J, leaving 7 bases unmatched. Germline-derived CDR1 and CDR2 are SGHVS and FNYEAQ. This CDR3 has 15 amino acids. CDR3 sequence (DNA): TGTGCCAGCAGCTTAACTACAGGGGGCTATGACGAGCAGTACTTC. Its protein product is CASSLTTGGYDEQYF.

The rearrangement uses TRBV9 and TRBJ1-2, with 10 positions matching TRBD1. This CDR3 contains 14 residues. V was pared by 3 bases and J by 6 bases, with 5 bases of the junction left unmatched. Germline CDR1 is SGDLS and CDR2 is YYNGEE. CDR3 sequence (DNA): TGTGCCAGCAGCGAGCCCGGGACAGGGGATGGCTACACCTTC. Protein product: CASSEPGTGDGYTF.

The CDR3 sequence: CSVGGLAGGRGEQFF. The DNA for the CDR3 is TGCAGCGTTGGGGGACTAGCGGGAGGCCGGGGTGAGCAGTTCTTC. V and J are TRBV29-1 and TRBJ2-1; 15 bases map to TRBD2. The CDR3 runs to 15 residues. CDR1 is SQVTM and CDR2 is ANQGSEA in the germline V gene. V lost 4 bases, J lost 9 bases, and 7 bases stayed unmatched.

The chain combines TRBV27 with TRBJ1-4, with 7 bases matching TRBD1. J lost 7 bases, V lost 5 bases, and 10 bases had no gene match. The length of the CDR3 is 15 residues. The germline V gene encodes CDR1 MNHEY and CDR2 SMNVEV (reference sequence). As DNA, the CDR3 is TGTGCCAGCAGTCACCGCGGCAGGGGGACTGAAAAACTGTTTTTT. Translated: CASSHRGRGTEKLFF.

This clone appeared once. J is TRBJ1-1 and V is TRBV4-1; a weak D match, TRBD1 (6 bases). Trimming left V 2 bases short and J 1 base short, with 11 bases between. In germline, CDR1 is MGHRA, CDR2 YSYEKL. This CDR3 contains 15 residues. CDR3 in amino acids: CASSQPGTKNTEAFF. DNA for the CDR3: TGCGCCAGCAGCCAACCCGGGACAAAGAACACTGAAGCTTTCTTT.

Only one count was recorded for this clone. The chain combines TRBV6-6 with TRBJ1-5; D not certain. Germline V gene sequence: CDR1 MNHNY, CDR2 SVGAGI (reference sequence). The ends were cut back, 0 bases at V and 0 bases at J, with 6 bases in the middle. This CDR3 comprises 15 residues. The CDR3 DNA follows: TGTGCCAGCAGTTACTCGGAGAATAGCAATCAGCCCCAGCATTTT. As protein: CASSYSENSNQPQHF.

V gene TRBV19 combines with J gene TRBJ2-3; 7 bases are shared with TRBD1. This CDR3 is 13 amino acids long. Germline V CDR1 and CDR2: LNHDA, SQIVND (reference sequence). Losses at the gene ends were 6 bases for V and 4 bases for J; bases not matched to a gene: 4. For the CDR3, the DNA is TGTGCCAGTAGCGGACAGGCTTCAGATACGCAGTATTTT. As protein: CASSGQASDTQYF.

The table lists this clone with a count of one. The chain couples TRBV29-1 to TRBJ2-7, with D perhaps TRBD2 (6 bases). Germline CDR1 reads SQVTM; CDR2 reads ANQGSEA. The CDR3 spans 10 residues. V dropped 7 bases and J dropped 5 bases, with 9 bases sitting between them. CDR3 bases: TGCAGCGCGGGGGAACACGAGCAGTACTTC. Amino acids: CSAGEHEQYF.

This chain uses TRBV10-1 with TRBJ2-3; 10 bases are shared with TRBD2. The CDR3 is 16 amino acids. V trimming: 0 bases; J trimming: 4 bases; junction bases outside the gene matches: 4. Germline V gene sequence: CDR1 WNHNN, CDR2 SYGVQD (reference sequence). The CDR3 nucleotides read TGCGCCAGCAGTGAGTCGCCTAGCGGGAGCGCAGATACGCAGTATTTT. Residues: CASSESPSGSADTQYF.

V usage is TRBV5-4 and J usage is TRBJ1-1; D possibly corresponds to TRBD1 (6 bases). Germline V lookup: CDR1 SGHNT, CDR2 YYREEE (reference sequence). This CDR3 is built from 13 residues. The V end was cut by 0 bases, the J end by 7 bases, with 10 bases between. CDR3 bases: TGTGCCAGCAGCTTGGAGGGGGATAATGAAGCTTTCTTT. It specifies CASSLEGDNEAFF.

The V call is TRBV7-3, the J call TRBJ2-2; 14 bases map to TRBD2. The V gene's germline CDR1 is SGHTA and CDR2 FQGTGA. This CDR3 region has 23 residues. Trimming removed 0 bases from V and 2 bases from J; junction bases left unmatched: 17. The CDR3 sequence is CASSLTIPGAPGLAGVNTGELFF. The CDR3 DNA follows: TGTGCCAGCAGCTTAACGATCCCAGGGGCCCCGGGACTAGCGGGAGTCAACACCGGGGAGCTGTTTTTT.

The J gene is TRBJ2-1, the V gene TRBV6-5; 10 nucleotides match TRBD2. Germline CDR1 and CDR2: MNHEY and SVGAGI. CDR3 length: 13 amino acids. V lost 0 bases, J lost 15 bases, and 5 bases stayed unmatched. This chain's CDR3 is CASSYSASGSMFF. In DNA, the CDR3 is TGTGCCAGCAGTTACTCGGCTAGCGGGAGTATGTTCTTC.

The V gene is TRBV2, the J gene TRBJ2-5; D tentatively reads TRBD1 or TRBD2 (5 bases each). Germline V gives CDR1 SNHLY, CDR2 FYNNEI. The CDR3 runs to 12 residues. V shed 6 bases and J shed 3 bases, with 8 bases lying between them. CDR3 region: CASREGKETQYF. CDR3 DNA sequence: TGTGCCAGCAGAGAGGGGAAAGAGACCCAGTACTTC.

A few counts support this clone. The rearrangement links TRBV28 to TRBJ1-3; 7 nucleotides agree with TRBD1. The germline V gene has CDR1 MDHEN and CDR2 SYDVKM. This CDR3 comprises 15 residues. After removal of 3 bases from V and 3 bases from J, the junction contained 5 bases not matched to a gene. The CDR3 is CASSFGGQFGNTIYF. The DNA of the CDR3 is TGTGCCAGCAGTTTCGGGGGACAGTTTGGAAACACCATATATTTT.

CDR3 in DNA: TGTGCCAGCAGCTCCGGACAGATCCAAGAGACCCAGTACTTC. It yields the protein CASSSGQIQETQYF. The chain carries TRBV28 and TRBJ2-5; tentative D call: TRBD1 (6 bases). This CDR3 contains 14 residues. Germline lookup yields CDR1 MDHEN and CDR2 SYDVKM. Trimming removed 6 bases from V and 1 base from J, with 12 bases in between.

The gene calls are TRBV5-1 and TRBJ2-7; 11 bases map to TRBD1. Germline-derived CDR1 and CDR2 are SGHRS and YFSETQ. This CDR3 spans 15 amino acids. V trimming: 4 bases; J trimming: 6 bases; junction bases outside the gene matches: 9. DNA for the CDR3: TGCGCCAGCAGCCCGACCGGGACAGGGGGGCTCGAGCAGTACTTC. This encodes CASSPTGTGGLEQYF.

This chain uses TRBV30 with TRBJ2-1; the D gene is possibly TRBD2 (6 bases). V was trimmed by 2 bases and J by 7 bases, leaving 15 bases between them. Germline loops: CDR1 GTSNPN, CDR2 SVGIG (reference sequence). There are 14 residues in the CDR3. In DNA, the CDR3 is TGTGCCTGGAGTCCTTATCTAGCGCGGAATGAGCAGTTCTTC. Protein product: CAWSPYLARNEQFF. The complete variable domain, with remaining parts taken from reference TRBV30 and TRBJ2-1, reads SQTIHQWPATLVQPVGSPLSLECTVEGTSNPNLYWYRQAAGRGLQLLFYSVGIGQISSEVPQNLSASRPQDRQFILSSKKLLLSDSGFYLCAWSPYLARNEQFFGPGTRLTVL.

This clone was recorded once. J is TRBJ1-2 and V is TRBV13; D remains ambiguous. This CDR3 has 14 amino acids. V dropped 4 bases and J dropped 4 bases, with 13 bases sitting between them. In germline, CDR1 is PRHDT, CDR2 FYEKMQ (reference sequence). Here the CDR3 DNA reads TGTGCCAGCAGCTCGACCGTTTTTTCCTATGGCTACACCTTC. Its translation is CASSSTVFSYGYTF. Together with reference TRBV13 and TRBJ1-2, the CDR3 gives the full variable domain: AAGVIQSPRHLIKEKRETATLKCYPIPRHDTVYWYQQGPGQDPQFLISFYEKMQSDKGSIPDRFSAQQFSDYHSELNMSSLELGDSALYFCASSSTVFSYGYTFGSGTRLTVV.

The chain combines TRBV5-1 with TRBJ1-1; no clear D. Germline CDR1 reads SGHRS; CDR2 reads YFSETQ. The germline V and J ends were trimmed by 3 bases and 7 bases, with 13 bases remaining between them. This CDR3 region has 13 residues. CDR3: CASSWEARGEAFF. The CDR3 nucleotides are TGCGCCAGCAGCTGGGAGGCTAGAGGTGAAGCTTTCTTT. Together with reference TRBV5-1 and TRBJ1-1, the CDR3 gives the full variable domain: KAGVTQTPRYLIKTRGQQVTLSCSPISGHRSVSWYQQTPGQGLQFLFEYFSETQRNKGNFPGRFSGRQFSNSRSEMNVSTLELGDSALYLCASSWEARGEAFFGQGTRLTVV.

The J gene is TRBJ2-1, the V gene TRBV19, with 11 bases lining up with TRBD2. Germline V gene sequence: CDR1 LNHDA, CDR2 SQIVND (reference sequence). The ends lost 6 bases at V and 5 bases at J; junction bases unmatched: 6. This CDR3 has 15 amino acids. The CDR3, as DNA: TGTGCCAGTAGGAAGGGACTAGCGGTTAACAATGAGCAGTTCTTC. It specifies CASRKGLAVNNEQFF.

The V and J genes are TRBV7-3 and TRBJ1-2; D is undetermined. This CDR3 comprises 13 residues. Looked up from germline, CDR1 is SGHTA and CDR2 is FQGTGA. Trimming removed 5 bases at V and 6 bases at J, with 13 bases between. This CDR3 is CASSAHGEDGYTF. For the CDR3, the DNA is TGTGCCAGCAGCGCACACGGGGAGGATGGCTACACCTTC.

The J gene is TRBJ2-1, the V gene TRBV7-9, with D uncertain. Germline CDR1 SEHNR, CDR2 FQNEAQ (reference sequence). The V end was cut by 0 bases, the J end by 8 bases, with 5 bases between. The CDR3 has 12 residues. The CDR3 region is CASSLAPDEQFF. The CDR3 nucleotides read TGTGCCAGCAGCTTAGCCCCCGATGAGCAGTTCTTC.

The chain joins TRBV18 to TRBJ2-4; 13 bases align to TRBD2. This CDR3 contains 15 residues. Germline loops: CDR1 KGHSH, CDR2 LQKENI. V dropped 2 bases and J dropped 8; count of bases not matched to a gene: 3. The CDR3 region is CASSPGLAGVDIQYF. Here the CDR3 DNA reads TGTGCCAGCTCACCAGGACTAGCGGGAGTGGACATTCAGTACTTC.

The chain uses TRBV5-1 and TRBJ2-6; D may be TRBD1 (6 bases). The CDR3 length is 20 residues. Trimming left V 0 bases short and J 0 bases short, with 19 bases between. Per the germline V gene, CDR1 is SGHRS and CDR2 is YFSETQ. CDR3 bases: TGCGCCAGCAGCTTGGCCTTTCCAGGGGCTACCAGCTCTGGGGCCAACGTCCTGACTTTC. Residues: CASSLAFPGATSSGANVLTF.

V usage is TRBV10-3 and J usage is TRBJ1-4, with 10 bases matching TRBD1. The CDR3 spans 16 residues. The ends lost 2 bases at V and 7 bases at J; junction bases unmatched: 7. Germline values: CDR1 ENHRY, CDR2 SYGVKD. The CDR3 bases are TGTGCCATCAGTGAGAAAGCCGGGACAGGGGTTGAAAAACTGTTTTTT. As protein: CAISEKAGTGVEKLFF.

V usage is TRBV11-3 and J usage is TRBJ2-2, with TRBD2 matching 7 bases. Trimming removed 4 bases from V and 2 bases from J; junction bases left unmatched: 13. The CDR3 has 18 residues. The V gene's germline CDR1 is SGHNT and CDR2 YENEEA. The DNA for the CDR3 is TGTGCCAGCAGCTCACACCCTTGGGGCGGGGGTAACACCGGGGAGCTGTTTTTT. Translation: CASSSHPWGGGNTGELFF.